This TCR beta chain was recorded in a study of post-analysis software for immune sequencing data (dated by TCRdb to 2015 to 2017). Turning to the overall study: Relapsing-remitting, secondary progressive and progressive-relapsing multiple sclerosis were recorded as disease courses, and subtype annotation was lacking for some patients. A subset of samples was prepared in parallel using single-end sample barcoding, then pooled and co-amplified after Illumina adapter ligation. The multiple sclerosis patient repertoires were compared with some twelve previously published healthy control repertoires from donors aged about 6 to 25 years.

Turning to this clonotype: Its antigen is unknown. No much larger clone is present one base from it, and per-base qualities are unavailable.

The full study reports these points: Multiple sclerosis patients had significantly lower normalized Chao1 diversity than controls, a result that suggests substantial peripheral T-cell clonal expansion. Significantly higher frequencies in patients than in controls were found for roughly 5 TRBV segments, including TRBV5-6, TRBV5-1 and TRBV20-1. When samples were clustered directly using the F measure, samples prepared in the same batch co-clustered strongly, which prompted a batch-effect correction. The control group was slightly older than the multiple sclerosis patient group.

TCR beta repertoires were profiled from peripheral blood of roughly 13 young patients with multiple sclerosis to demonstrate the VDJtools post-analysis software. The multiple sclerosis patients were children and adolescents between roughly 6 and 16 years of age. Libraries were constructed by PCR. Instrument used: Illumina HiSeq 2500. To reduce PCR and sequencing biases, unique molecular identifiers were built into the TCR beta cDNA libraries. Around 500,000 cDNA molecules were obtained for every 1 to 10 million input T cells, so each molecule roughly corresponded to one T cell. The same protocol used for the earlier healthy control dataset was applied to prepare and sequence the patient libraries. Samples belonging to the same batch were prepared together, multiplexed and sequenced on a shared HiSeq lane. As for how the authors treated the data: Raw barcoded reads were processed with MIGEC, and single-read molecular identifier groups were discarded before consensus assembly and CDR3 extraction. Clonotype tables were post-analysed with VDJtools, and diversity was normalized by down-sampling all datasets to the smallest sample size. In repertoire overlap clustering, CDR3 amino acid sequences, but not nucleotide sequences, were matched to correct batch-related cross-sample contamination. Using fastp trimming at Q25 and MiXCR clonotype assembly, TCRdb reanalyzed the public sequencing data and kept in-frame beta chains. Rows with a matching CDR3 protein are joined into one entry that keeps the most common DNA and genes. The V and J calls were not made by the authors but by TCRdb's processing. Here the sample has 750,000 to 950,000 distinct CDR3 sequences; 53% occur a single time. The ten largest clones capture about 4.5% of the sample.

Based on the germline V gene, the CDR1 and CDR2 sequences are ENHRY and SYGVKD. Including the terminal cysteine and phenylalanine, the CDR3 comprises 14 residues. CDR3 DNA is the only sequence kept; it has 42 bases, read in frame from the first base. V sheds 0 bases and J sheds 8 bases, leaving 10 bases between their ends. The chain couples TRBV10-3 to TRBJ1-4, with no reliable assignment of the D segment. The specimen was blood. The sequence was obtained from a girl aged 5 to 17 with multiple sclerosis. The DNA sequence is TGTGCCATCAGTGAGTCAGGAACCTTCGAAAAACTGTTTTTT. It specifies CAISESGTFEKLFF.